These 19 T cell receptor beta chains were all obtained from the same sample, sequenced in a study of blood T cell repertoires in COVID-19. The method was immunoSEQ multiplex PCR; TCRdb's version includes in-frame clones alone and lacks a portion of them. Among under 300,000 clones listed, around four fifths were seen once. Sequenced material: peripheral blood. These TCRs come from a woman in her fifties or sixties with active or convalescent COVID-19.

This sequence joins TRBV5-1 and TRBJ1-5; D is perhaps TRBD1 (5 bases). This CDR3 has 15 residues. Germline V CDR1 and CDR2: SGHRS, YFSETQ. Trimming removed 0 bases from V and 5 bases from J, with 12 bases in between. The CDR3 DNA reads TGCGCCAGCAGCTTGGCAGGGTGGGGGGATCAGCCCCAGCATTTT. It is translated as CASSLAGWGDQPQHF.

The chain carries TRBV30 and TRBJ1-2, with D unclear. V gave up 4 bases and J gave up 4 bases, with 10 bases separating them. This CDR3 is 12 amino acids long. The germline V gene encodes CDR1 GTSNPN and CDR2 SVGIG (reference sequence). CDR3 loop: CAWNKYRYGYTF. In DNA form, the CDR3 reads TGTGCCTGGAACAAATACCGCTATGGCTACACCTTC.

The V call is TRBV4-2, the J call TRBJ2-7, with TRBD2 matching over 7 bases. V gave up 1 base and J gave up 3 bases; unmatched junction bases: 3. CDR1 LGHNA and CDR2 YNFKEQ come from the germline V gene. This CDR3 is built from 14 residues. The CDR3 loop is CASSQVAGVYEQYF. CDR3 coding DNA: TGTGCCAGCAGCCAAGTAGCGGGTGTCTACGAGCAGTACTTC.

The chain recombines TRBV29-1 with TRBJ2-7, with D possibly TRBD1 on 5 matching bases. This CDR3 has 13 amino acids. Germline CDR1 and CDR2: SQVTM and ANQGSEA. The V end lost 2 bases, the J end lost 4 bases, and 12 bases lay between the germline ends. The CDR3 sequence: CSVETGELYEQYF. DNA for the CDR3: TGCAGCGTTGAAACAGGAGAATTATACGAGCAGTACTTC.

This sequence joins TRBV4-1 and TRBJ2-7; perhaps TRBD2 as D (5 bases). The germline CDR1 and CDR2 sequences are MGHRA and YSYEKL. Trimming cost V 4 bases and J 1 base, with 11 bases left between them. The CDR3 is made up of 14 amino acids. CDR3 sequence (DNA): TGCGCCAGCAGCCCGTACACTAGTTCCTACGAGCAGTACTTC. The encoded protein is CASSPYTSSYEQYF.

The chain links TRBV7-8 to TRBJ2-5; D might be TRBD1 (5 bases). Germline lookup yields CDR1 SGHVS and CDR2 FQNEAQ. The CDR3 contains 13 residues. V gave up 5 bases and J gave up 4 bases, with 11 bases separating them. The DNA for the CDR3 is TGTGCCAGCAGCCGTGGGGCTCGAGAGACCCAGTACTTC. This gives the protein CASSRGARETQYF. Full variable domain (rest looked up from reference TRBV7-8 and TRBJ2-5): GAGVSQSPRYKVAKRGQDVALRCDPISGHVSLFWYQQALGQGPEFLTYFQNEAQLDKSGLPSDRFFAERPEGSVSTLKIQRTQQEDSAVYLCASSRGARETQYFGPGTRLLVL.

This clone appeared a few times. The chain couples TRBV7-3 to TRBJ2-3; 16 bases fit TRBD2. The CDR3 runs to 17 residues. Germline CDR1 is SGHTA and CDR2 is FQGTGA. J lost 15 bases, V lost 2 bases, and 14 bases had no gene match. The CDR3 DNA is TGTGCCAGCAGCTTAGCCCCCGGGACTAGCGGGAGGGTAGGAAAATATTTT. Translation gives CASSLAPGTSGRVGKYF. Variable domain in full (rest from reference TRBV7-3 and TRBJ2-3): GAGVSQTPSNKVTEKGKYVELRCDPISGHTALYWYRQSLGQGPEFLIYFQGTGAADDSGLPNDRFFAVRPEGSVSTLKIQRTERGDSAVYLCASSLAPGTSGRVGKYFGPGTRLTVL.

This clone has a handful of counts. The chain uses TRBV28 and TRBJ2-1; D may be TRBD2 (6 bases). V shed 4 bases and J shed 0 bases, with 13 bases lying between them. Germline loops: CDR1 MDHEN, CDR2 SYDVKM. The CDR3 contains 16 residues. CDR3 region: CASSSIAVSSYNEQFF. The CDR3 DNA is TGTGCCAGCAGTTCCATAGCGGTGAGCTCCTACAATGAGCAGTTCTTC. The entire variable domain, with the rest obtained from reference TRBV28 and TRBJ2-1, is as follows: DVKVTQSSRYLVKRTGEKVFLECVQDMDHENMFWYRQDPGLGLRLIYFSYDVKMKEKGDIPEGYSVSREKKERFSLILESASTNQTSMYLCASSSIAVSSYNEQFFGPGTRLTVL.

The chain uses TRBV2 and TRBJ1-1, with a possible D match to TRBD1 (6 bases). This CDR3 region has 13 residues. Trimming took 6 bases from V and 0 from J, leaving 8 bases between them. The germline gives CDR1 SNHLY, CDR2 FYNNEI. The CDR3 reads CASRWTVNTEAFF. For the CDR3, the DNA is TGTGCCAGCAGGTGGACAGTGAACACTGAAGCTTTCTTT.

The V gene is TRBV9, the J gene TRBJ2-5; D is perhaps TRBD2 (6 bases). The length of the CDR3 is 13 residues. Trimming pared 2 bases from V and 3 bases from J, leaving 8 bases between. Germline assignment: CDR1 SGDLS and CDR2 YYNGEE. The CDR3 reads CASSVGTEETQYF. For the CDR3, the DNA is TGTGCCAGCAGCGTGGGGACTGAAGAGACCCAGTACTTC.

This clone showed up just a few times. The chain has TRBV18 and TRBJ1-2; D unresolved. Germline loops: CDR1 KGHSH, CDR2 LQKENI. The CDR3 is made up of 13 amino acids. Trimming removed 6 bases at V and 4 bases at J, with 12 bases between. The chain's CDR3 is CASSLGPGYGYTF. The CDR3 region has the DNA TGTGCCAGCTCCCTTGGGCCTGGCTATGGCTACACCTTC.

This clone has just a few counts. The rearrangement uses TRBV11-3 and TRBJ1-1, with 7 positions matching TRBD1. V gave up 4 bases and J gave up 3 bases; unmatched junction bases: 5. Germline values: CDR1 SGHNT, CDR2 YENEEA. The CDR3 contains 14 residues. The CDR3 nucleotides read TGTGCCAGCAGCTCAACAGGGGCTGACACTGAAGCTTTCTTT. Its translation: CASSSTGADTEAFF.

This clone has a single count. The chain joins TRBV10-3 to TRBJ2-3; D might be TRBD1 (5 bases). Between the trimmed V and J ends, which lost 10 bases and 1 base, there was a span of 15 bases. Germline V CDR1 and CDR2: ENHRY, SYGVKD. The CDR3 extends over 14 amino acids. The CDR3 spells CATRLGQGTDTQYF. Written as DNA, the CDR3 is TGTGCCACCCGGCTGGGGCAGGGCACAGATACGCAGTATTTT.

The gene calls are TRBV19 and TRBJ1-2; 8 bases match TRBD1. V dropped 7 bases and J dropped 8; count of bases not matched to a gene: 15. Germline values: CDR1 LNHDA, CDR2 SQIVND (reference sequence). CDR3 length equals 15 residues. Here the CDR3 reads CASNPQGELTRGYTF. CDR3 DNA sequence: TGTGCCAGTAACCCACAGGGGGAACTAACTCGGGGCTACACCTTC.

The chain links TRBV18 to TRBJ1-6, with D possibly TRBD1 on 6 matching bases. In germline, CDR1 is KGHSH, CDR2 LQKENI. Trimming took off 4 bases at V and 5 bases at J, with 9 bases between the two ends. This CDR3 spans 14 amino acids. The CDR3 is CASSRTANNSPLHF. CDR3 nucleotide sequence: TGTGCCAGCTCACGGACAGCAAATAATTCACCCCTCCACTTT. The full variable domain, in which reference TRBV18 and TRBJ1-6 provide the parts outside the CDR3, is NAGVMQNPRHLVRRRGQEARLRCSPMKGHSHVYWYRQLPEEGLKFMVYLQKENIIDESGMPKERFSAEFPKEGPSILRIQQVVRGDSAAYFCASSRTANNSPLHFGNGTRLTVT.

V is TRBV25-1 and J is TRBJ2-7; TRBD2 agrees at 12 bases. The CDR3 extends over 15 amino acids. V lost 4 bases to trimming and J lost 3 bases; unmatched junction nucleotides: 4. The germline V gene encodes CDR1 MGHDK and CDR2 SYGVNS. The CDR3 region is CASSGTSGTDYEQYF. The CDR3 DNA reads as TGTGCCAGCAGTGGGACTAGCGGGACCGACTACGAGCAGTACTTC.

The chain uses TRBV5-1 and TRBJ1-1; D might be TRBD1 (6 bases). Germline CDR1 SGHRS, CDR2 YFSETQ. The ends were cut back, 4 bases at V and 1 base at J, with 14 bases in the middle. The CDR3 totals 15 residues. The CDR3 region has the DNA TGCGCCAGCAGCCGACTCCAGGGGCCGAACACTGAAGCTTTCTTT. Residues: CASSRLQGPNTEAFF.

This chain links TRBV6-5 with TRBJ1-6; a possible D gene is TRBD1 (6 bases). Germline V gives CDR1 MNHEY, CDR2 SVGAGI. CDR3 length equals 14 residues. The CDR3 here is CAVTQGRLNSPLHF. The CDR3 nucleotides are TGTGCTGTTACACAGGGACGCCTTAATTCACCCCTCCACTTT.

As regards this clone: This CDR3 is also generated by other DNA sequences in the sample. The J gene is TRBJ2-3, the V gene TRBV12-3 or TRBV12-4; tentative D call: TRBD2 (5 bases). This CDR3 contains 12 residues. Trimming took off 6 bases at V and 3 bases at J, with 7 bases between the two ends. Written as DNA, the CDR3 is TGTGCCAGCAGCCGAGGGACAGATACGCAGTATTTT. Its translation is CASSRGTDTQYF.